This T cell receptor beta chain was sequenced for a study of cytomegalovirus exposure and HLA in healthy donors. PCR involved 60 Vbeta and 13 Jbeta primers. This table comes from immunoSEQ multiplex PCR, and its TCRdb copy is limited to in-frame clones, with some not included. This table holds some 120,000 clones, around 83% found once. The CDR3 covers 12 residues. The V and J ends lost 6 bases and 6 bases respectively, with 9 bases between them. CDR1 MNHEY and CDR2 SMNVEV come from the germline V gene (reference sequence). The sample was PBMCs. The TCR comes from a human donor in good health. The chain combines TRBV27 with TRBJ2-1; D is unresolved. This CDR3 is CASRRLVNEQFF. CDR3 coding DNA: TGTGCCAGCAGACGACTCGTCAATGAGCAGTTCTTC.